These 7 T cell receptor beta chains originate from one sample sequenced in a study of CD8 T cells in cerebrospinal fluid in Alzheimer's disease. TCRdb reprocessed the 10x single-cell sequencing reads and reports one entry per CDR3 protein, with no DNA. In all, the sample yields 1,100 to 1,500 distinct CDR3 sequences. The sample taken for sequencing was cerebrospinal fluid. These receptors originate from a human donor with mild cognitive impairment.

This clonotype is called large based on its frequency. This chain uses TRBV7-8 with TRBJ1-2; the D gene TCRdb calls, TRBD1, cannot be checked with no DNA. The germline V gene has CDR1 SGHVS and CDR2 FQNEAQ. The CDR3 has 13 amino acids. CDR3 residues: CASSAGRDRGYTF.

Its frequency marks this clonotype as medium-sized. V usage is TRBV20-1 and J usage is TRBJ1-1; with no DNA, the TCRdb D assignment of TRBD1 cannot be verified. Germline assignment: CDR1 DFQATT and CDR2 SNEGSKA (reference sequence). The CDR3 spans 14 residues. The CDR3 here is CSAPDRGGETEAFF.

According to its frequency, this clonotype is large (0.1 to 1%). The V call is TRBV24-1, the J call TRBJ2-2. Germline lookup yields CDR1 KGHDR and CDR2 SFDVKD. This CDR3 spans 15 amino acids. The CDR3 sequence is CATSDSVVNTGELFF.

The CDR3 is CASSRGQSVGNTIYF. V is TRBV5-4 and J is TRBJ1-3; there is no DNA to check the TCRdb D call of TRBD1. Per germline, CDR1 SGHNT and CDR2 YYREEE (reference sequence). CDR3 size: 15 residues.

This clonotype is large by frequency. The chain is built from TRBV7-3 and TRBJ1-1. The germline V gene encodes CDR1 SGHTA and CDR2 FQGTGA. The CDR3 covers 15 residues. This chain's CDR3 is CASSLMGNRNTEAFF. Together with reference TRBV7-3 and TRBJ1-1, the CDR3 gives the full variable domain: GAGVSQTPSNKVTEKGKYVELRCDPISGHTALYWYRQSLGQGPEFLIYFQGTGAADDSGLPNDRFFAVRPEGSVSTLKIQRTERGDSAVYLCASSLMGNRNTEAFFGQGTRLTVV.

This clonotype shows up as medium-sized (0.01 to 0.1%) by frequency. The chain recombines TRBV10-3 with TRBJ2-3; the TCRdb call, TRBD1, lacks DNA for checking. The CDR3 runs to 16 residues. Germline-derived CDR1 and CDR2 are ENHRY and SYGVKD. CDR3 protein: CAISEPGTGRTDTQYF.

The chain carries TRBV19 and TRBJ1-6; TCRdb outputs TRBD1, but without DNA this stays unchecked. The CDR3 length is 14 residues. The V gene's germline CDR1 is LNHDA and CDR2 SQIVND (reference sequence). The CDR3 sequence is CASRNRESSSPLHF.